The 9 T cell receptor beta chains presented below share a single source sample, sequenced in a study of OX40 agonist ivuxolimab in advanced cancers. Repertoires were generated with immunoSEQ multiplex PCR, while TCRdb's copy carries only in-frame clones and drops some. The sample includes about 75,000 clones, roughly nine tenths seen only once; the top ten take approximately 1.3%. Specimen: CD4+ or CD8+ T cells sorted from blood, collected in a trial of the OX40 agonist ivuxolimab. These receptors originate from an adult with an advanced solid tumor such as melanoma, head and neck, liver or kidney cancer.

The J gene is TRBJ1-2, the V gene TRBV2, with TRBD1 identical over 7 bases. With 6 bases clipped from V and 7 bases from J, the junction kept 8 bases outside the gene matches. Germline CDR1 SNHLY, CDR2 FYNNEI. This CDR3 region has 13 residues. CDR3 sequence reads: CASRIDRAAGYTF. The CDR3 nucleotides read TGTGCCAGCAGAATCGACAGGGCCGCTGGCTACACCTTC.

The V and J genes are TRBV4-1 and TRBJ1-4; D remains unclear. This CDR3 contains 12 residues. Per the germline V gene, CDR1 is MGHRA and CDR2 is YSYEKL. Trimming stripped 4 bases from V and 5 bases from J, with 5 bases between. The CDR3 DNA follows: TGCGCCAGCAGCCTGGAAAATGAAAAACTGTTTTTT. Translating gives CASSLENEKLFF.

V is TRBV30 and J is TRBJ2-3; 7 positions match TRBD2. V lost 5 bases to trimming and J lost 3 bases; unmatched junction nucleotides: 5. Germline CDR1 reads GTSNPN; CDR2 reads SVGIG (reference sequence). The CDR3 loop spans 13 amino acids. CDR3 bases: TGTGCCTGGGGGCCCGGGGGGACAGATACGCAGTATTTT. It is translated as CAWGPGGTDTQYF.

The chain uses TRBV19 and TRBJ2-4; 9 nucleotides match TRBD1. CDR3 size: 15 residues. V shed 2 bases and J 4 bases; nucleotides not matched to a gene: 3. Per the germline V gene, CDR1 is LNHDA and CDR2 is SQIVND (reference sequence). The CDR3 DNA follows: TGTGCCAGTAGTATAACCGGGACAGGGAAAAACATTCAGTACTTC. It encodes CASSITGTGKNIQYF.

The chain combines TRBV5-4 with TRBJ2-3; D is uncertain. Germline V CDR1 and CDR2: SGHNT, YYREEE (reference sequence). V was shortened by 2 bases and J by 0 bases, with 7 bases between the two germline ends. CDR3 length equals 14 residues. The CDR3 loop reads CASSLRRSTDTQYF. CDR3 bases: TGTGCCAGCAGCTTACGTCGGAGCACAGATACGCAGTATTTT.

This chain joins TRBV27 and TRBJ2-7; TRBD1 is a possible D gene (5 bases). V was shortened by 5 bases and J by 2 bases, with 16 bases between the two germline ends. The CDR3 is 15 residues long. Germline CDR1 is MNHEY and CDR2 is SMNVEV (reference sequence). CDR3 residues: CASSTQAMTTYEQYF. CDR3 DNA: TGTGCCAGCAGTACACAGGCCATGACAACCTACGAGCAGTACTTC.

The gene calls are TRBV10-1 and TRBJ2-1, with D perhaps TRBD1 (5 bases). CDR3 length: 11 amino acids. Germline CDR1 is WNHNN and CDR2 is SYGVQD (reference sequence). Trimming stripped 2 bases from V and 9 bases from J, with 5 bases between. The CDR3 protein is CASSEDSEQFF. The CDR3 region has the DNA TGCGCCAGCAGTGAGGACAGTGAGCAGTTCTTC.

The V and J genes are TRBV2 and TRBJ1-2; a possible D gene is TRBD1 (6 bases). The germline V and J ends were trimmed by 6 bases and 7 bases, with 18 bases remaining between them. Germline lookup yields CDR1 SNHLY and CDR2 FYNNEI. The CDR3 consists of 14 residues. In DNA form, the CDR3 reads TGTGCCAGCAGCCGAACCTGGGGGGCGGGTGGCTACACCTTC. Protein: CASSRTWGAGGYTF.

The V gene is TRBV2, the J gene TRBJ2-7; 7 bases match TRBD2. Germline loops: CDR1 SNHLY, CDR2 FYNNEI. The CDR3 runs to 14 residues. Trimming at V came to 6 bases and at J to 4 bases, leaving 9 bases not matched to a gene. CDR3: CASSETSRSYEQYF. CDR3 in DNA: TGTGCCAGCAGCGAGACTAGCCGATCATACGAGCAGTACTTC.